Presented here are 10 T cell receptor beta chains from one specimen sequenced in a study of CD8+ T cells in alopecia areata. Treatment defined: oral pan-JAK inhibitor, 5-10 mg twice daily. Sequencing used cDNA as its template, made by extracting RNA and reverse transcribing it. Some clones are missing from TCRdb's copy, which holds only in-frame ones; the method was immunoSEQ multiplex PCR. The data show about 180,000 clones, about half seen once. The source material was CD8+ T cells sorted from blood, sampled at week 52, from a patient treated with tofacitinib. The source is a human donor with alopecia areata.

The V call is TRBV4-3, the J call TRBJ1-2, with 8 bases that match TRBD1. The germline CDR1 and CDR2 sequences are LGHNA and YSLEER. The CDR3 has 14 amino acids. The V segment lost 5 bases and the J segment 4 bases; nucleotides outside the gene matches: 6. In DNA, the CDR3 is TGCGCCAGCAGCGCGACAGGGGAGGGCTATGGCTACACCTTC. Translated, it gives CASSATGEGYGYTF.

The V call is TRBV7-9, the J call TRBJ2-7; no reliable D call. Germline CDR1 and CDR2: SEHNR and FQNEAQ (reference sequence). The CDR3 runs to 13 residues. V was shortened by 3 bases and J by 6 bases, with 12 bases between the two germline ends. The CDR3 region is CASSFHQSAEQYF. In DNA, the CDR3 is TGTGCCAGCAGCTTCCACCAGTCTGCCGAGCAGTACTTC.

This sequence joins TRBV30 and TRBJ1-3; no clear D. V was pared by 2 bases and J by 2 bases, with 7 bases between. This CDR3 spans 13 amino acids. Germline values: CDR1 GTSNPN, CDR2 SVGIG (reference sequence). CDR3 DNA: TGTGCCTGGAGTATTGAGGCTGGAAACACCATATATTTT. Protein: CAWSIEAGNTIYF.

In this sample, this clone turned up a few times. The rearrangement uses TRBV30 and TRBJ1-2; D is uncertain. Trimming stripped 2 bases from V and 4 bases from J, with 17 bases between. CDR3 size: 15 residues. Germline values: CDR1 GTSNPN, CDR2 SVGIG (reference sequence). The CDR3 bases are TGTGCCTGGAGTCGACGGGGAAAGCATTTCTATGGCTACACCTTC. This encodes CAWSRRGKHFYGYTF.

This chain links TRBV29-1 with TRBJ2-7; no definite D call. The CDR3 contains 11 residues. Trimming took off 2 bases at V and 6 bases at J, with 8 bases between the two ends. Germline V gene data show CDR1 as SQVTM and CDR2 as ANQGSEA. CDR3 nucleotides: TGCAGCGTTGAAATTATATCCGAGCAGTACTTC. This sequence encodes CSVEIISEQYF.

This clone has a handful of counts. The chain employs TRBV7-9 and TRBJ2-7; 9 bases are a match to TRBD2. Germline CDR1 is SEHNR and CDR2 is FQNEAQ (reference sequence). CDR3 length: 16 amino acids. The junction had 8 bases not matched to a gene; V was cut back by 5 bases and J by 0 bases. The CDR3 is CASSPFAGGPSYEQYF. Written as DNA, the CDR3 is TGTGCCAGCAGCCCCTTTGCGGGGGGGCCCTCCTACGAGCAGTACTTC.

V usage is TRBV25-1 and J usage is TRBJ2-2; perhaps TRBD2 as D (6 bases). Between the trimmed V and J ends, which lost 8 bases and 7 bases, there was a span of 14 bases. The CDR3 length is 13 residues. Germline V CDR1 and CDR2: MGHDK, SYGVNS. Written as DNA, the CDR3 is TGTGCCAGCTCGGCCTGGGAGGACGGGGAGCTGTTTTTT. Translation: CASSAWEDGELFF.

The chain couples TRBV14 to TRBJ2-1; TRBD2 agrees at 12 bases. The length of the CDR3 is 18 residues. Germline trimming cut 1 base from V and 4 bases from J; bases unmatched to any gene: 8. Germline CDR1 and CDR2: SGHDN and FVKESK. CDR3 sequence: CASSQGASGGAWYNEQFF. The DNA of the CDR3 is TGTGCCAGCAGCCAAGGGGCTAGCGGGGGGGCCTGGTACAATGAGCAGTTCTTC.

In DNA, the CDR3 is TGTGCCTGGAGTAGGAGGGGGTACGAGCAGTACTTC. Translated: CAWSRRGYEQYF. This chain uses TRBV30 with TRBJ2-7, with D tentatively TRBD1 or TRBD2 (6 bases each). Germline-derived CDR1 and CDR2 are GTSNPN and SVGIG (reference sequence). Trimming cost V 2 bases and J 4 bases, with 9 bases left between them. There are 12 residues in the CDR3.

The J gene is TRBJ2-7, the V gene TRBV9, with no clear D. Trimming shortened V by 4 bases and J by 5 bases, and 19 bases separated the two germline ends. The CDR3 is made up of 15 amino acids. Germline V gene data show CDR1 as SGDLS and CDR2 as YYNGEE. The CDR3 loop is CASSSAPAVLHEQYF. The CDR3 DNA reads as TGTGCCAGCAGCTCGGCCCCGGCGGTGCTCCACGAGCAGTACTTC. The full variable domain, completed using reference TRBV9 and TRBJ2-7, is DSGVTQTPKHLITATGQRVTLRCSPRSGDLSVYWYQQSLDQGLQFLIQYYNGEERAKGNILERFSAQQFPDLHSELNLSSLELGDSALYFCASSSAPAVLHEQYFGPGTRLTVT.